One TCR beta chain is described in this entry. This entry is derived from a study of blood T cells in healthy people across ages. PCR was performed a second time for roughly 7 to 11 cycles using a sample-barcoded 5' primer and a J-beta primer mix. TCRdb re-called the 5' RACE reads through MiXCR, storing one row per CDR3 protein. This table has some 920,000 distinct CDR3 sequences, roughly 47% appearing once. The receptor was derived from a woman aged 55-69 years in good health. The sample comprised blood.

The CDR3 loop is CASSQNMDRATGELFF. The CDR3, as DNA: TGTGCCAGCAGTCAGAACATGGACAGGGCCACCGGGGAGCTGTTTTTT. The chain carries TRBV7-8 and TRBJ2-2; 8 bases map to TRBD1. CDR3 length: 16 amino acids. J lost 4 bases, V lost 6 bases, and 10 bases had no gene match. The germline V gene encodes CDR1 SGHVS and CDR2 FQNEAQ.